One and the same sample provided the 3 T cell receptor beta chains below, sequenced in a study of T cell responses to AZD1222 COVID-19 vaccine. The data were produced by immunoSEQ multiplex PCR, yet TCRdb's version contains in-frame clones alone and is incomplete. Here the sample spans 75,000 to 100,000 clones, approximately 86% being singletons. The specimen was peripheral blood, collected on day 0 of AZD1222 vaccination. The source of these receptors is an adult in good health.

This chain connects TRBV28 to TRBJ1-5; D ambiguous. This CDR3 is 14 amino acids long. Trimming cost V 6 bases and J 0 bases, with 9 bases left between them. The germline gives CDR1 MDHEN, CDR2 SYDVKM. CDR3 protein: CASRGRYSNQPQHF. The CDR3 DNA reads TGTGCCAGCAGAGGAAGGTATAGCAATCAGCCCCAGCATTTT.

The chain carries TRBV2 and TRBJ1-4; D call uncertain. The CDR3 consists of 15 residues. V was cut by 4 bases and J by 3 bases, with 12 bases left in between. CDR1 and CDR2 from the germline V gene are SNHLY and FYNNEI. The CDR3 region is CASSGDWLSNEKLFF. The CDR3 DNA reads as TGTGCCAGCAGTGGGGATTGGCTCTCTAATGAAAAACTGTTTTTT.

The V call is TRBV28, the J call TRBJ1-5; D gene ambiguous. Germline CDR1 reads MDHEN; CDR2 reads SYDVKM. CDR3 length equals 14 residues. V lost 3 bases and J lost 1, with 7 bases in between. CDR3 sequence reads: CASSLYNSNQPQHF. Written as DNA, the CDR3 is TGTGCCAGCAGTTTGTACAACAGCAATCAGCCCCAGCATTTT.